These T cell receptor beta chains were read from a single sample in a study of chemoradiotherapy in HPV16-positive cancers. Profiled with immunoSEQ multiplex PCR; TCRdb holds only in-frame clones, not every one. Of around 5,700 clones listed, about 85% are singletons. The sample was tumor tissue, taken from a patient who underwent chemoradiotherapy. The receptors come from a human donor with HPV-associated anogenital cancer. Both conserved end residues are part of each CDR3. The order of the fields is V gene, J gene, clone size, D gene, CDR3 protein, CDR3 DNA. A D gene is named only where the DNA matches it firmly. Some rows mark clone size as missing; the rest say once, few, many or name a class of expanded clone.

>TRBV30|TRBJ2-3|once|-
CAWSVQGRGSTDTQYF
TGTGCCTGGAGTGTACAGGGAAGGGGGTCCACAGATACGCAGTATTTT
>TRBV6-5|TRBJ2-2|few|-
CASSYSGGELFF
TGTGCCAGCAGTTACTCGGGCGGGGAGCTGTTTTTT
>TRBV5-1|TRBJ2-5|-|TRBD1
CASSSLGTGETQYF
TGCGCCAGCAGCTCACTAGGGACAGGGGAGACCCAGTACTTC
>TRBV27|TRBJ2-3|-|TRBD1
CASSRGRGLGTDTQYF
TGTGCCAGCAGTCGGGGCAGGGGGCTTGGGACAGATACGCAGTATTTT
>TRBV2|TRBJ2-2|-|-
CASREDSNTGELFF
TGTGCCAGCAGGGAAGATTCGAACACCGGGGAGCTGTTTTTT
>TRBV19|TRBJ2-3|-|TRBD2
CASSISLASGSTTDTQYF
TGTGCCAGTAGTATCTCCCTGGCTAGCGGGAGTACCACAGATACGCAGTATTTT
>TRBV6-1|TRBJ2-7|once|-
CASIDSLRPSIEQYF
TGTGCCAGCATTGATAGCCTCAGACCTTCCATCGAGCAGTACTTC
>TRBV27|TRBJ1-5|-|-
CASSLGGASQPQHF
TGTGCCAGCAGTTTAGGAGGCGCGAGTCAGCCCCAGCATTTT
>TRBV7-9|TRBJ2-1|-|-
CASSSPLSGSSYNEQFF
TGTGCCAGCAGCTCCCCTCTTTCAGGAAGCTCCTACAATGAGCAGTTCTTC
>TRBV4-3|TRBJ1-3|-|TRBD1
CASSQDMVGGYSGNTIYF
TGCGCCAGCAGCCAAGATATGGTAGGGGGCTATTCCGGAAACACCATATATTTT
>TRBV18|TRBJ1-1|-|-
CASSGQENTEAFF
TGTGCCAGCTCAGGCCAAGAAAACACTGAAGCTTTCTTT
>TRBV2|TRBJ2-7|-|-
CASIGQSEYEQYF
TGTGCCAGCATCGGACAGTCCGAATACGAGCAGTACTTC
>TRBV6-5|TRBJ2-5|-|-
CASSYGRRETQYF
TGTGCCAGCAGTTACGGCAGGCGAGAGACCCAGTACTTC
>TRBV25-1|TRBJ2-6|-|-
CASQYSGANVLTF
TGTGCCAGCCAGTACTCTGGGGCCAACGTCCTGACTTTC
>TRBV5-6|TRBJ2-3|-|-
CASSSYTDTQYF
TGTGCCAGCAGCTCCTACACAGATACGCAGTATTTT
>TRBV9|TRBJ2-6|-|-
CASSDLSSGANVLTF
TGTGCCAGCAGCGACCTCTCATCTGGGGCCAACGTCCTGACTTTC
>TRBV28|TRBJ1-4|-|-
CASTPYPNEKLFF
TGTGCCAGCACCCCCTATCCAAATGAAAAACTGTTTTTT
>TRBV29-1|TRBJ2-1|-|TRBD2
CSVEDLGGRVRNEQFF
TGCAGCGTTGAAGATCTGGGAGGGAGGGTTCGCAATGAGCAGTTCTTC
>TRBV14|TRBJ2-7|-|-
CASSPGDTYEQYF
TGTGCCAGCAGCCCCGGGGACACCTACGAGCAGTACTTC
>TRBV27|TRBJ2-1|-|TRBD2
CASSPTSGLTYNEQFF
TGTGCCAGCAGCCCCACTAGCGGGTTGACCTACAATGAGCAGTTCTTC
>TRBV18|TRBJ1-5|-|-
CASSPNSNQPQHF
TGTGCCAGCTCACCAAATAGCAATCAGCCCCAGCATTTT
>TRBV14|TRBJ1-2|-|TRBD1
CASSDGQGTNYGYTF
TGTGCCAGCAGCGACGGACAGGGGACTAACTATGGCTACACCTTC
>TRBV4-3|TRBJ1-1|-|TRBD1
CASSQEQGANTEAFF
TGCGCCAGCAGCCAAGAACAGGGGGCTAATACTGAAGCTTTCTTT
>TRBV27|TRBJ2-7|few|-
CASRLGDLSYEQYF
TGTGCCAGCAGGCTGGGGGATCTGTCCTACGAGCAGTACTTC
>TRBV18|TRBJ2-1|few|-
CASSPPKDSFYNEQFF
TGTGCCAGCTCACCACCCAAGGACAGTTTCTACAATGAGCAGTTCTTC
>TRBV7-8|TRBJ1-5|-|TRBD1
CASRLARDRNSNQPQHF
TGTGCCAGCAGGTTAGCCAGGGACAGGAATAGCAATCAGCCCCAGCATTTT
>TRBV7-2|TRBJ1-5|-|-
CASSLGPQPQHF
TGTGCCAGCAGCTTAGGTCCCCAGCCCCAGCATTTT
>TRBV29-1|TRBJ2-7|-|TRBD1
CSVVQGAYEQYF
TGCAGCGTCGTTCAGGGGGCCTACGAGCAGTACTTC
>TRBV19|TRBJ2-5|-|TRBD2
CASRKLAGVTETQYF
TGTGCCAGTAGAAAACTAGCGGGAGTAACGGAGACCCAGTACTTC
>TRBV7-2|TRBJ2-7|-|TRBD2
CASSLLGGGSSYEQYF
TGTGCCAGCAGCCTCCTTGGGGGAGGGAGCTCCTACGAGCAGTACTTC
>TRBV28|TRBJ2-2|-|-
CASRLGVRTGELFF
TGTGCCAGCAGATTGGGGGTACGAACCGGGGAGCTGTTTTTT
>TRBV5-6|TRBJ2-7|-|-
CASSLWSGAEQYF
TGTGCCAGCAGCTTGTGGTCGGGGGCCGAGCAGTACTTC
>TRBV5-1|TRBJ2-5|-|TRBD1
CASRLDRGETQYF
TGCGCCAGCAGATTGGACAGGGGAGAGACCCAGTACTTC
>TRBV29-1|TRBJ2-5|-|TRBD1
CSVVNRGRQETQYF
TGCAGCGTGGTCAACAGGGGGCGCCAAGAGACCCAGTACTTC
>TRBV6-1|TRBJ2-5|-|-
CASSEAWEGAGETQYF
TGTGCCAGCAGTGAAGCGTGGGAGGGGGCAGGGGAGACCCAGTACTTC
>TRBV30|TRBJ1-6|-|TRBD1
CAWESTGRNSPLHF
TGTGCCTGGGAGTCGACAGGGAGGAATTCACCCCTCCACTTT
>TRBV10-3|TRBJ2-7|-|TRBD2
CAIRTSGIDEQYF
TGTGCCATCAGGACTAGCGGGATAGACGAGCAGTACTTC
>TRBV11-2|TRBJ2-3|-|TRBD2
CASSLKTSGTSPTDTQYF
TGTGCCAGCAGCTTAAAGACTAGCGGGACCTCACCGACAGATACGCAGTATTTT
>TRBV21-1|TRBJ1-5|once|-
CASSKTSISNQPQHF
TGTGCCAGCAGCAAGACCAGCATTAGCAATCAGCCCCAGCATTTT
>TRBV14|TRBJ2-1|-|TRBD2
CASSQDIAGLGYNEQFF
TGTGCCAGCAGCCAAGACATAGCGGGATTAGGATACAATGAGCAGTTCTTC
>TRBV7-2|TRBJ2-7|-|-
CASSLDQYYEQYF
TGTGCCAGCAGCTTGGATCAGTACTACGAGCAGTACTTC
>TRBV7-9|TRBJ2-7|-|-
CASSPHAGGIGGYEQYF
TGTGCCAGCAGCCCCCACGCGGGCGGGATAGGGGGCTACGAGCAGTACTTC
>TRBV5-1|TRBJ1-2|-|TRBD1
CASNLGTANYGYTF
TGCGCCAGCAATCTCGGGACAGCTAACTATGGCTACACCTTC
>TRBV28|TRBJ2-1|-|TRBD2
CASSLLGLAGVVQFF
TGTGCCAGCAGTTTATTGGGACTAGCGGGAGTCGTGCAGTTCTTC
>TRBV7-2|TRBJ2-7|-|-
CASRGDGNYEQYF
TGTGCCAGCAGAGGGGACGGGAACTACGAGCAGTACTTC
>TRBV19|TRBJ2-5|-|TRBD2
CASSIDVSGGQETQYF
TGTGCCAGTAGTATAGATGTTAGCGGGGGCCAAGAGACCCAGTACTTC
>TRBV14|TRBJ1-2|-|-
CASSQERSYGYTF
TGTGCCAGCAGCCAAGAACGGAGCTATGGCTACACCTTC
>TRBV4-2|TRBJ1-5|-|-
CASSRGERDQPQHF
TGTGCCAGCAGCAGGGGGGAGCGCGATCAGCCCCAGCATTTT
>TRBV7-3|TRBJ2-1|once|TRBD2
CASSLTGTSGRNEQFF
TGTGCCAGCAGTTTGACCGGGACTAGCGGGAGGAATGAGCAGTTCTTC
>TRBV27|TRBJ2-7|-|TRBD2
CASSLSPSGKYEQYF
TGTGCCAGCAGTTTATCTCCTAGCGGGAAATACGAGCAGTACTTC
>TRBV5-1|TRBJ1-1|-|-
CASSLDSMNTEAFF
TGCGCCAGCAGCTTGGACAGTATGAACACTGAAGCTTTCTTT
>TRBV6-1|TRBJ1-3|-|TRBD1
CASSHTGDSGNTIYF
TGTGCCAGCAGTCACACAGGGGACTCTGGAAACACCATATATTTT
>TRBV6-5|TRBJ2-2|-|-
CASSFDGNGELFF
TGTGCCAGCAGCTTCGACGGCAACGGGGAGCTGTTTTTT
>TRBV10-3|TRBJ2-7|-|-
CAISEIELAGGREQYF
TGTGCCATCAGTGAAATTGAACTAGCCGGCGGGCGCGAGCAGTACTTC
>TRBV5-1|TRBJ2-4|-|TRBD1
CASGLGQGGIQYF
TGCGCCAGCGGATTAGGACAGGGCGGCATTCAGTACTTC
>TRBV11-2|TRBJ2-7|-|-
CASSLVPEYEQYF
TGTGCCAGCAGCTTAGTCCCGGAATACGAGCAGTACTTC
>TRBV18|TRBJ2-5|-|-
CASSPGMETQYF
TGTGCCAGCTCACCAGGGATGGAGACCCAGTACTTC
>TRBV5-4|TRBJ2-7|-|TRBD2
CASSLAGVAGDGEQYF
TGTGCCAGCAGCTTGGCCGGGGTAGCGGGAGATGGGGAGCAGTACTTC
>TRBV7-2|TRBJ2-5|-|-
CASSLVSGSQETQYF
TGTGCCAGCAGCTTAGTATCGGGGTCCCAAGAGACCCAGTACTTC